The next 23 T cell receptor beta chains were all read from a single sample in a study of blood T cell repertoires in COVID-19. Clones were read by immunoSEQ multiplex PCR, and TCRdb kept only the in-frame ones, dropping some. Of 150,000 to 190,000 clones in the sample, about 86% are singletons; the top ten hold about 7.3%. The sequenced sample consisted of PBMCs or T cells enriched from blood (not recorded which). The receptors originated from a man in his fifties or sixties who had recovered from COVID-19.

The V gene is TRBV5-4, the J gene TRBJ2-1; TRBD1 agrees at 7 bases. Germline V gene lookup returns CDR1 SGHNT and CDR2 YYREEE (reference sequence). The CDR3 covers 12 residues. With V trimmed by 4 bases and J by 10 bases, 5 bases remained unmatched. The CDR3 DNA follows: TGTGCCAGCAGCACGGGACAGACAGAGCAGTTCTTC. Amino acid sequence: CASSTGQTEQFF. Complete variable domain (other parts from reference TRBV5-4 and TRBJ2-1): ETGVTQSPTHLIKTRGQQVTLRCSSQSGHNTVSWYQQALGQGPQFIFQYYREEENGRGNFPPRFSGLQFPNYSSELNVNALELDDSALYLCASSTGQTEQFFGPGTRLTVL.

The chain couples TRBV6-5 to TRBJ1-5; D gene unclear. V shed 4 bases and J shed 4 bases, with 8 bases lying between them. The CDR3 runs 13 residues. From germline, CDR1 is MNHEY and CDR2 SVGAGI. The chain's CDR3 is CASSFRTNQPQHF. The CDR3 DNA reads TGTGCCAGCAGTTTCCGGACTAATCAGCCCCAGCATTTT.

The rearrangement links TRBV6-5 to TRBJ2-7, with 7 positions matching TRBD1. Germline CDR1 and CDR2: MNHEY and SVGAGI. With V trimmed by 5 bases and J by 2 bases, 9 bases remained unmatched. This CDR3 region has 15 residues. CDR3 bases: TGTGCCAGCAGTACGGGACAGCTGACAACCTACGAGCAGTACTTC. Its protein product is CASSTGQLTTYEQYF.

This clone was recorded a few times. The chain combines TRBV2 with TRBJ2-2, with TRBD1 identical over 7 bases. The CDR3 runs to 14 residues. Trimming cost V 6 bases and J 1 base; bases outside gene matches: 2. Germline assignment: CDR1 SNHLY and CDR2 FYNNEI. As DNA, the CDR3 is TGTGCCAGCAGCGACAGGGAGAACACCGGGGAGCTGTTTTTT. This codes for CASSDRENTGELFF.

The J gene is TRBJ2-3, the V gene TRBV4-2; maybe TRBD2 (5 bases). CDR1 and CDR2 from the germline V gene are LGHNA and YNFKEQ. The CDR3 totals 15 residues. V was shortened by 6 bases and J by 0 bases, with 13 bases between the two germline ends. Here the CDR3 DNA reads TGTGCCAGCAGGGCGGGCCTTCCTAGCACAGATACGCAGTATTTT. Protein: CASRAGLPSTDTQYF.

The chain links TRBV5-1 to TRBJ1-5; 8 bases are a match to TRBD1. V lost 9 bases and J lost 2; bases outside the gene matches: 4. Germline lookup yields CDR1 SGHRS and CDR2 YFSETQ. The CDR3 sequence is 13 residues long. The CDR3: CAKTGVGNQPQHF. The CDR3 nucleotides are TGCGCCAAGACAGGGGTTGGCAATCAGCCCCAGCATTTT.

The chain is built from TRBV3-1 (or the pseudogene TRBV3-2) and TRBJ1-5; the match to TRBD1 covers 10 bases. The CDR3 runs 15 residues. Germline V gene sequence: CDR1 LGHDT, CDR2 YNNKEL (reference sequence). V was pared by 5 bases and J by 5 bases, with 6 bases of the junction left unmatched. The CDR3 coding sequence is TGTGCCAGCAGCAATACGGGACAGGGGCATCAGCCCCAGCATTTT. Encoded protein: CASSNTGQGHQPQHF.

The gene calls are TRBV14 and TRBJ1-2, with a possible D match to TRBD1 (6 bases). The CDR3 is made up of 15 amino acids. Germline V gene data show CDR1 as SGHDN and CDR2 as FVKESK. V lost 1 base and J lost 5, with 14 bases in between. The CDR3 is CASSQVNRANYGYTF. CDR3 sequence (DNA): TGTGCCAGCAGCCAAGTGAACAGGGCCAATTATGGCTACACCTTC.

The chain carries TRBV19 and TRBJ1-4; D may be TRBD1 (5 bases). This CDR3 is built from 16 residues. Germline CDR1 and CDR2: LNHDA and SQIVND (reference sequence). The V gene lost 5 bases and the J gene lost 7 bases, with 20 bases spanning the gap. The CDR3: CASSSLSGRVSEKLFF. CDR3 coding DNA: TGTGCCAGTAGTTCTCTGTCGGGCAGGGTTTCTGAAAAACTGTTTTTT. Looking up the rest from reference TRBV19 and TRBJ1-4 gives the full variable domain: DGGITQSPKYLFRKEGQNVTLSCEQNLNHDAMYWYRQDPGQGLRLIYYSQIVNDFQKGDIAEGYSVSREKKESFPLTVTSAQKNPTAFYLCASSSLSGRVSEKLFFGSGTQLSVL.

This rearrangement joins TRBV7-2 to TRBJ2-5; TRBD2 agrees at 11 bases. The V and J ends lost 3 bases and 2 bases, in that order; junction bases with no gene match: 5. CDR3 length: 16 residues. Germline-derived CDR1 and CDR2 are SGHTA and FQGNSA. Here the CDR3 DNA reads TGTGCCAGCAGCTTCCCTAGCGGGGGGACACAAGAGACCCAGTACTTC. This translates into CASSFPSGGTQETQYF.

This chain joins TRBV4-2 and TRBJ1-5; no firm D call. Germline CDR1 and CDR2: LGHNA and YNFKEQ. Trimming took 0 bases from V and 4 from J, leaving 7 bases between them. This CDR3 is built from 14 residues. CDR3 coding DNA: TGTGCCAGCAGCCAAGAAGGAGGGAATCAGCCCCAGCATTTT. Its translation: CASSQEGGNQPQHF.

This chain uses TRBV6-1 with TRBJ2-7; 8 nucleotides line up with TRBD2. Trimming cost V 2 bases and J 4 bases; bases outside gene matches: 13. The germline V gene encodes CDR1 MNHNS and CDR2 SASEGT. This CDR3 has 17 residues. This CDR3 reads CASSEIFSGGPTYEQYF. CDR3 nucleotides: TGTGCCAGCAGTGAAATTTTTTCGGGGGGGCCGACGTACGAGCAGTACTTC.

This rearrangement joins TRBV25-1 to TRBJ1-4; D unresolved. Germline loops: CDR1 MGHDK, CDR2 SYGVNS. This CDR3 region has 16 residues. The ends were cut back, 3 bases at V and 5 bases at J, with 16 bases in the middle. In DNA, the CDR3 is TGTGCCAGCAGTGAGTTGGCCCGCACTACGAATGAAAAACTGTTTTTT. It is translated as CASSELARTTNEKLFF.

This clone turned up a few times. CDR3 region: CSAQEDKTYNSPLHF. CDR3 in DNA: TGCAGCGCCCAAGAGGATAAAACCTATAATTCACCCCTCCACTTT. The chain links TRBV29-1 to TRBJ1-6, with D hard to call. V dropped 7 bases and J dropped 2 bases, with 15 bases sitting between them. The CDR3 covers 15 residues. The V gene's germline CDR1 is SQVTM and CDR2 ANQGSEA. Supplemented by reference TRBV29-1 and TRBJ1-6, the full variable domain reads SAVISQKPSRDICQRGTSLTIQCQVDSQVTMMFWYRQQPGQSLTLIATANQGSEATYESGFVIDKFPISRPNLTFSTLTVSNMSPEDSSIYLCSAQEDKTYNSPLHFGNGTRLTVT.

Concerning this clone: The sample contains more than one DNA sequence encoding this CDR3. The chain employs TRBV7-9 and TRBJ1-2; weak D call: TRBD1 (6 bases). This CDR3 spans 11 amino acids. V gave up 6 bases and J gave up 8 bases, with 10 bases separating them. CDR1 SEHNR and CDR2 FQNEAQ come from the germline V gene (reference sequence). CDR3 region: CASSPGEGYTF. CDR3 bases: TGTGCCAGCAGTCCAGGGGAAGGCTACACCTTC.

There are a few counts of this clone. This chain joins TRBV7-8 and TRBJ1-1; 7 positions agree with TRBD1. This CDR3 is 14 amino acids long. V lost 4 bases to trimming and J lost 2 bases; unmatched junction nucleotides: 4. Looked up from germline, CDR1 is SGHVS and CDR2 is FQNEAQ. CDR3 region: CASSWDSQNTEAFF. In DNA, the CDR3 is TGTGCCAGCAGCTGGGACAGTCAAAACACTGAAGCTTTCTTT. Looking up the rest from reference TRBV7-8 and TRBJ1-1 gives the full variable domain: GAGVSQSPRYKVAKRGQDVALRCDPISGHVSLFWYQQALGQGPEFLTYFQNEAQLDKSGLPSDRFFAERPEGSVSTLKIQRTQQEDSAVYLCASSWDSQNTEAFFGQGTRLTVV.

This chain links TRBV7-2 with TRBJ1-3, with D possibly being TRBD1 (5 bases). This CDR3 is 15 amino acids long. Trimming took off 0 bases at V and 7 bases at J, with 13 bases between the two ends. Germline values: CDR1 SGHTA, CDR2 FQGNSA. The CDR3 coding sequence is TGTGCCAGCAGCTTAGCAAGGACGGGGGGGAACACCATATATTTT. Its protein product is CASSLARTGGNTIYF.

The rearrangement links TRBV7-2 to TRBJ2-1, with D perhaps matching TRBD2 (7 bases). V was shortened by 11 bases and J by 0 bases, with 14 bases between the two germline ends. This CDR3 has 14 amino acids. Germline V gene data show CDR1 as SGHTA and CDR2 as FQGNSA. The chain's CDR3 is CAGGRGFSYNEQFF. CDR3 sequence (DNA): TGTGCCGGGGGGAGGGGGTTCTCCTACAATGAGCAGTTCTTC.

The CDR3 region is CASSSTGGVWQPQHF. The CDR3 nucleotides are TGTGCCAGCAGCTCTACAGGGGGCGTATGGCAGCCCCAGCATTTT. V gene TRBV5-8 combines with J gene TRBJ1-5; TRBD1 aligns across 9 bases. CDR1 and CDR2 (germline): SGHTS, YDEGEE. The V and J ends lost 3 bases and 7 bases, in that order; junction bases with no gene match: 8. The CDR3 has 15 amino acids.

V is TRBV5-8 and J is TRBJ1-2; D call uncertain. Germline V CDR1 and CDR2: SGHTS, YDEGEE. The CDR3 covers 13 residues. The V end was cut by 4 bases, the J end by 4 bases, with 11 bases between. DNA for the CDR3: TGTGCCAGCAGCCGGACTCTTTTCTATGGCTACACCTTC. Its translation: CASSRTLFYGYTF.

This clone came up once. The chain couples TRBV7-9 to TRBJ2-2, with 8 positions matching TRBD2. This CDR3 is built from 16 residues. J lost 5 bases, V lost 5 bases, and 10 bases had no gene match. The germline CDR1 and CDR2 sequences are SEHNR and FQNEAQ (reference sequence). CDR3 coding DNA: TGTGCCAGCAGCGCAACCGGGACTAGGAGTACCGGGGAGCTGTTTTTT. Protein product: CASSATGTRSTGELFF.

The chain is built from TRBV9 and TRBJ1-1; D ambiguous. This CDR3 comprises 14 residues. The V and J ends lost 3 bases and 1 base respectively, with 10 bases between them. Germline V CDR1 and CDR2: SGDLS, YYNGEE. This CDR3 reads CASSEDGRNTEAFF. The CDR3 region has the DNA TGTGCCAGCAGCGAAGACGGGAGGAACACTGAAGCTTTCTTT.

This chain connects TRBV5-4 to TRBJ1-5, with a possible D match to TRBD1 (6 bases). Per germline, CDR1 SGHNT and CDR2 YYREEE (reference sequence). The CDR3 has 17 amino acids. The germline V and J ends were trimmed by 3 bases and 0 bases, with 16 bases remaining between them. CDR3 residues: CASSSTTGTNSNQPQHF. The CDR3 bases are TGTGCCAGCAGCTCAACCACCGGGACAAATAGCAATCAGCCCCAGCATTTT.